This is a list of T cell receptor beta chains from one sample in a study of blood T cell repertoires in COVID-19. Clones were sequenced by immunoSEQ multiplex PCR, and TCRdb holds only the in-frame ones, with some missing. The sample shows roughly 380,000 clones, roughly 85% of them seen only once. The sequencing input was peripheral blood. These receptors came from a woman younger than 30 with acute or convalescent COVID-19. The CDR3 runs from the conserved cysteine through the conserved F or W. A D gene is named only where the DNA matches it firmly. Rows may omit the clone size; those that give it use once, few, many or a size class.

clone size	V gene	D gene	J gene	CDR3 DNA	CDR3 protein
NA	TRBV24-1	NA	TRBJ1-6	TGTGCCACCAGCGACAGTACCTATAATTCACCCCTCCACTTT	CATSDSTYNSPLHF
NA	TRBV24-1	TRBD2	TRBJ2-5	TGTGCCACCAGTGATATTTGGCGGGAGGGCCAGGAGACCCAGTACTTC	CATSDIWREGQETQYF
NA	TRBV30	NA	TRBJ1-2	TGTGCCTGGAGTCACTCCGGGACGGGGGTGAGGTACACCTTC	CAWSHSGTGVRYTF
NA	TRBV10-1	TRBD1	TRBJ2-3	TGCGCCAGCAGTGATCAGGACAGGTTGGCTAGCACAGATACGCAGTATTTT	CASSDQDRLASTDTQYF
NA	TRBV2	TRBD1	TRBJ1-2	TGTGCCAGCAGCCGACAGGGGGCGGACTATGGCTACACCTTC	CASSRQGADYGYTF
few	TRBV7-9	TRBD2	TRBJ2-1	TGTGCCAGCAGCTTAGACCTAGCGGTGTACAATGAGCAGTTCTTC	CASSLDLAVYNEQFF
NA	TRBV7-9	TRBD1	TRBJ2-5	TGTGCCAGCAGCTTAGCGGGACAGATGGAGACCCAGTACTTC	CASSLAGQMETQYF
NA	TRBV11-3	TRBD1	TRBJ2-7	TGTGCCAGCTCCAAACAGGGGGCAATCCACGAGCAGTACTTC	CASSKQGAIHEQYF
NA	TRBV28	NA	TRBJ2-5	TGTGCCAGCAGTGAGGGAAACCAAGAGACCCAGTACTTC	CASSEGNQETQYF
NA	TRBV11-2	TRBD2	TRBJ2-1	TGTGCCAGCAGCTTTTTTGGACTAGCGGGAGATGAGCAGTTCTTC	CASSFFGLAGDEQFF
NA	TRBV13	NA	TRBJ1-4	TGTGCCAGCAGCTCTACACAGGGAATTAATGAAAAACTGTTTTTT	CASSSTQGINEKLFF
NA	TRBV3-1/TRBV3-2	TRBD1	TRBJ1-6	TGTGCCAGCAGCCCCAGGGGGCAGGAATCACCCCTCCACTTT	CASSPRGQESPLHF
NA	TRBV9	TRBD1	TRBJ1-2	TGTGCCAGCAGCGTGGGCATTTCCGGGACAGGGGCCTATGGCTACACCTTC	CASSVGISGTGAYGYTF
once	TRBV6-5	NA	TRBJ2-2	TGTGCCAGCAGTTACGATAGAAACACCGGGGAGCTGTTTTTT	CASSYDRNTGELFF
NA	TRBV12-5	TRBD1	TRBJ1-2	TGTGCTAGTGGGACAGGGAACATAATAGGGGGCTACACCTTC	CASGTGNIIGGYTF
NA	TRBV28	TRBD2	TRBJ2-7	TGTGCCAGCAGTTTGGGAGGGTACGAGCAGTACTTC	CASSLGGYEQYF